This TCR beta chain was sequenced for a study of cytomegalovirus exposure and HLA in healthy donors. At the level of the study: In a later analysis, the 120 or so validation repertoires were reported to have used the same platform as the 600 to 800 first-cohort repertoires.

Study conclusions and caveats: Within the 90 to 150 validation repertoires, first-cohort TCR clusters tended to co-occur, according to a later analysis. Through in vitro validation, three CMV-associated chains were shown to be specific for CMV antigens. 150 to 200 TCR beta chains were listed as cytomegalovirus-associated.

The assay was immunoSEQ multiplex PCR, and TCRdb's table has in-frame clones only and misses some. The sample carries fewer than 150,000 clones, 85% to 90% recorded once. To note about this clone: The antigen is undetermined. The junction departs from the called germline gene at one end, perhaps through a read error.

The sequence derives from a woman between 18 and 29 years old in good health and CMV-seropositive. Material for sequencing was PBMCs.

The CDR3 loop is CASSPRTANTGELFF. CDR3 coding DNA: TGTGCTAGCAGCCCGCGTACAGCTAACACCGGGGAGCTGTTTTTT. The rearrangement joins TRBV7-7 to TRBJ2-2; D ambiguous. This CDR3 is built from 15 residues. Germline V CDR1 and CDR2: SSHAT, FNYEAQ (reference sequence).